This T cell receptor (beta chain) was documented in a study of T cell repertoires in cytomegalovirus infection. Study-level background: Public TCR beta signature analysis indicated the presence of both CMV infection and matching HLA type.

In its sample, this clonotype was seen a few times. The antigen is undetermined. Study results and limitations: Summed frequency of shared TCR beta families picked out CMV carriers who also had the relevant HLA.

Deletions cut 0 bases from V and 7 bases from J, with 16 bases between. Germline lookup yields CDR1 LNHNV and CDR2 YYDKDF (reference sequence). The CDR3 runs 16 residues. TCRdb fed the reads into MiXCR, producing one record per CDR3 protein. Of approximately 320,000 distinct CDR3 sequences listed, around a tenth are singletons. The chain carries TRBV15 and TRBJ2-1, with D tentatively TRBD2 (6 bases). The receptor comes from a human donor in good health (CMV status not recorded). Some clones in this sample may be carry-over from other donors' samples. Specimen: PBMCs. Here the CDR3 reads CATSRDLSPAGNEQFF. CDR3 coding DNA: TGTGCCACCAGCAGAGATCTAAGTCCGGCGGGGAATGAGCAGTTCTTC.